These 22 T cell receptor beta chains were sequenced from one sample in a study of T cell responses to AZD1222 COVID-19 vaccine (TCRdb year 2021). According to the study, the label for this sample's time point signals: baseline before first vaccination. Receptors were amplified or captured by the immunoSEQ multiplex PCR assay. In TCRdb, the immuneACCESS table is reduced to in-frame sequences with V and J assigned. These tables do not hold every clone; where another copy was compared, an unresolved V gene accounts for under half, and the others remain unexplained. Present in this sample are around 100,000 clones, around 90% of which were seen just once. The ten largest make up about 2% of the sample. The source material was peripheral blood, sampled on day 0 of AZD1222 vaccination. These receptors all stem from an adult in good health.

The chain carries TRBV11-3 and TRBJ1-1; D not certain. V lost 0 bases and J lost 0, with 8 bases in between. Germline V gives CDR1 SGHNT, CDR2 YENEEA. The CDR3 runs 15 residues. The CDR3 spells CASSLDGRMNTEAFF. As DNA, the CDR3 is TGTGCCAGCAGCTTAGACGGCAGGATGAACACTGAAGCTTTCTTT.

The rearrangement links TRBV27 to TRBJ2-2, with D maybe TRBD2 (7 bases). Trimming shortened V by 8 bases and J by 4 bases, and 17 bases separated the two germline ends. The CDR3 consists of 15 residues. The V gene's germline CDR1 is MNHEY and CDR2 SMNVEV (reference sequence). CDR3 DNA: TGTGCCAGCGGTACGGGGGGCGGGATCACCGGGGAGCTGTTTTTT. It is translated as CASGTGGGITGELFF.

V and J are TRBV28 and TRBJ1-2; a weak D match, TRBD1 (6 bases). V was shortened by 11 bases and J by 2 bases, with 9 bases between the two germline ends. The CDR3 spans 11 residues. CDR1 is MDHEN and CDR2 is SYDVKM in the germline V gene. CDR3 bases: TGTGCCTGGGGGGCGAACTATGGCTACACCTTC. This codes for CAWGANYGYTF.

The genes are TRBV18 and TRBJ1-5; D is unclear. This CDR3 spans 15 amino acids. Germline values: CDR1 KGHSH, CDR2 LQKENI. The V end lost 4 bases, the J end lost 1 base, and 11 bases lay between the germline ends. As DNA, the CDR3 is TGTGCCAGCTCACAGGGCTTTGGGAGCAATCAGCCCCAGCATTTT. Its protein product is CASSQGFGSNQPQHF. The full variable domain, completed using reference TRBV18 and TRBJ1-5, is NAGVMQNPRHLVRRRGQEARLRCSPMKGHSHVYWYRQLPEEGLKFMVYLQKENIIDESGMPKERFSAEFPKEGPSILRIQQVVRGDSAAYFCASSQGFGSNQPQHFGDGTRLSIL.

The V call is TRBV28, the J call TRBJ1-5; a weak D match, TRBD1 (6 bases). Trimming left V 3 bases short and J 3 bases short, with 9 bases between. In germline, CDR1 is MDHEN, CDR2 SYDVKM. The CDR3 has 14 amino acids. This chain's CDR3 is CASSFGTPNQPQHF. The CDR3 region has the DNA TGTGCCAGCAGTTTCGGGACACCCAATCAGCCCCAGCATTTT.

V usage is TRBV3-1 (or the pseudogene TRBV3-2) and J usage is TRBJ1-1; D is ambiguous. CDR3 length: 13 amino acids. Germline CDR1 is LGHDT and CDR2 is YNNKEL (reference sequence). The V end lost 4 bases, the J end lost 0 bases, and 6 bases lay between the germline ends. CDR3 nucleotide sequence: TGTGCCAGCAGCCGGGTCTTGAACACTGAAGCTTTCTTT. It specifies CASSRVLNTEAFF.

The chain uses TRBV15 and TRBJ2-3; tentatively, D is TRBD1 (6 bases). The CDR3 is made up of 13 amino acids. With 2 bases removed from V and 8 bases from J, the gap between germline ends came to 11 bases. Germline V lookup: CDR1 LNHNV, CDR2 YYDKDF (reference sequence). Here the CDR3 DNA reads TGTGCCACCAGCAGACCCCCAGGGGCTACGCAGTATTTT. It codes for CATSRPPGATQYF.

This chain links TRBV20-1 with TRBJ2-7, with D possibly called TRBD1 or TRBD2 (6 bases each). The CDR3 has 11 residues. With 4 bases removed from V and 5 bases from J, the gap between germline ends came to 9 bases. Germline-derived CDR1 and CDR2 are DFQATT and SNEGSKA (reference sequence). The CDR3 loop reads CSAIGGHEQYF. The CDR3 nucleotides are TGCAGTGCTATTGGGGGGCACGAGCAGTACTTC.

V gene TRBV19 combines with J gene TRBJ2-1, with 7 bases that match TRBD2. With V trimmed by 10 bases and J by 4 bases, 7 bases remained unmatched. Germline V lookup: CDR1 LNHDA, CDR2 SQIVND (reference sequence). CDR3 size: 13 residues. CDR3 DNA sequence: TGTGCCACAAGAGGGGAGGGGTACAATGAGCAGTTCTTC. The encoded protein is CATRGEGYNEQFF. Using reference TRBV19 and TRBJ2-1 for the parts outside the CDR3, the full variable domain is DGGITQSPKYLFRKEGQNVTLSCEQNLNHDAMYWYRQDPGQGLRLIYYSQIVNDFQKGDIAEGYSVSREKKESFPLTVTSAQKNPTAFYLCATRGEGYNEQFFGPGTRLTVL.

This clone was detected once. The chain joins TRBV7-9 to TRBJ1-2; a weak D match, TRBD1 (6 bases). The CDR3 spans 16 residues. Trimming shortened V by 3 bases and J by 6 bases, and 20 bases separated the two germline ends. Germline values: CDR1 SEHNR, CDR2 FQNEAQ (reference sequence). The DNA for the CDR3 is TGTGCCAGCAGCTTCATAGGCGACAGGCTCGTTGATGGCTACACCTTC. Its protein product is CASSFIGDRLVDGYTF.

The chain couples TRBV4-1 to TRBJ2-7, with D tentatively TRBD1 or TRBD2 (7 bases each). This CDR3 comprises 16 residues. Trimming left V 5 bases short and J 2 bases short, with 19 bases between. Germline V gene sequence: CDR1 MGHRA, CDR2 YSYEKL. The CDR3 spells CASSKGLQGGTYEQYF. Written as DNA, the CDR3 is TGCGCCAGCAGCAAGGGACTCCAGGGGGGGACCTACGAGCAGTACTTC.

This sequence joins TRBV15 and TRBJ2-3; 8 nucleotides agree with TRBD1. This CDR3 contains 16 residues. Germline-derived CDR1 and CDR2 are LNHNV and YYDKDF (reference sequence). V was pared by 7 bases and J by 4 bases, with 13 bases of the junction left unmatched. The CDR3 loop reads CATTGQGRGVADTQYF. The DNA for the CDR3 is TGTGCCACCACCGGACAGGGTCGAGGGGTAGCAGATACGCAGTATTTT.

The CDR3 DNA sequence: TGTGCCAGCAGCTTAGTGCTAGCTGTCGATGAGCAGTTCTTC. Its protein product is CASSLVLAVDEQFF. V is TRBV11-2 and J is TRBJ2-1, with D perhaps TRBD2 (5 bases). CDR1 is SGHAT, CDR2 FQNNGV, per germline. V was clipped by 1 base and J by 8 bases, with 12 bases between them. The CDR3 has 14 residues.

J is TRBJ1-1 and V is TRBV19; D is possibly TRBD1 (6 bases). Germline loops: CDR1 LNHDA, CDR2 SQIVND (reference sequence). The CDR3 has 16 amino acids. V lost 1 base, J lost 4 bases, and 16 bases lay in between. The DNA of the CDR3 is TGTGCCAGTAGTATAGCCAACAGGGCCCCAGGCACTGAAGCTTTCTTT. Amino acids: CASSIANRAPGTEAFF. The full variable domain, in which reference TRBV19 and TRBJ1-1 provide the parts outside the CDR3, is DGGITQSPKYLFRKEGQNVTLSCEQNLNHDAMYWYRQDPGQGLRLIYYSQIVNDFQKGDIAEGYSVSREKKESFPLTVTSAQKNPTAFYLCASSIANRAPGTEAFFGQGTRLTVV.

The chain is built from TRBV10-3 and TRBJ2-1; D is possibly TRBD2 (5 bases). The CDR3 is made up of 13 amino acids. V lost 2 bases and J lost 12, with 14 bases in between. The germline CDR1 and CDR2 sequences are ENHRY and SYGVKD. The CDR3 bases are TGTGCCATCAGTGAGAGTCCGGACTGGCTGCAGTTCTTC. As protein: CAISESPDWLQFF.

The chain combines TRBV28 with TRBJ1-5; TRBD1 aligns across 8 bases. Per germline, CDR1 MDHEN and CDR2 SYDVKM. The length of the CDR3 is 12 residues. Trimming at V came to 11 bases and at J to 2 bases, leaving 2 bases not matched to a gene. The CDR3 DNA reads as TGTGCCGAGGGACAGGGCAATCAGCCCCAGCATTTT. Amino acid sequence: CAEGQGNQPQHF.

This clone has just one count. The chain joins TRBV4-2 to TRBJ1-5; 7 bases agree with TRBD1. Germline loops: CDR1 LGHNA, CDR2 YNFKEQ. The CDR3 runs 14 residues. J was trimmed by 7 bases and V by 5 bases; bases with no gene match: 8. The CDR3: CASSATGPGQPQHF. For the CDR3, the DNA is TGTGCCAGCAGCGCGACAGGGCCGGGGCAGCCCCAGCATTTT.

The chain carries TRBV4-3 and TRBJ1-3; D is ambiguous. The CDR3 totals 16 residues. The germline gives CDR1 LGHNA, CDR2 YSLEER. Trimming removed 0 bases at V and 1 base at J, with 10 bases between. CDR3 sequence: CASSQDNRPSGNTIYF. CDR3 nucleotides: TGCGCCAGCAGCCAAGATAATAGACCGTCTGGAAACACCATATATTTT.

The chain couples TRBV9 to TRBJ2-2, with 8 bases that match TRBD1. The V segment lost 2 bases and the J segment 8 bases; nucleotides outside the gene matches: 8. The CDR3 sequence is 15 residues long. The germline V gene has CDR1 SGDLS and CDR2 YYNGEE. The DNA of the CDR3 is TGTGCCAGCAGCGTCAGTGACAGGGGTTTTGGGGAGCTGTTTTTT. Translated, it gives CASSVSDRGFGELFF. The full variable domain, rest sourced from reference TRBV9 and TRBJ2-2, is DSGVTQTPKHLITATGQRVTLRCSPRSGDLSVYWYQQSLDQGLQFLIQYYNGEERAKGNILERFSAQQFPDLHSELNLSSLELGDSALYFCASSVSDRGFGELFFGEGSRLTVL.

V usage is TRBV28 and J usage is TRBJ1-1; D call uncertain. Germline V gives CDR1 MDHEN, CDR2 SYDVKM. Trimming stripped 2 bases from V and 1 base from J, with 11 bases between. The CDR3 spans 15 residues. The CDR3 nucleotides read TGTGCCAGCAGTTTACGAAACGGGGAGAACACTGAAGCTTTCTTT. Protein: CASSLRNGENTEAFF.

J is TRBJ2-7 and V is TRBV3-1 (or the pseudogene TRBV3-2), with a tentative D call TRBD2 (6 bases). Germline CDR1 is LGHDT and CDR2 is YNNKEL (reference sequence). V lost 5 bases and J lost 2, with 10 bases in between. The CDR3 extends over 13 amino acids. This CDR3 is CASSSGLPYEQYF. The CDR3, as DNA: TGTGCCAGCAGCTCGGGACTCCCCTACGAGCAGTACTTC.

The chain couples TRBV11-2 to TRBJ1-2; D is uncertain. V was trimmed by 6 bases and J by 4 bases, leaving 15 bases between them. CDR1 is SGHAT, CDR2 FQNNGV, per germline. CDR3 length: 14 residues. In DNA form, the CDR3 reads TGTGCCAGCAGTAGGACCCTAGCCACCTATGGCTACACCTTC. This codes for CASSRTLATYGYTF.